Following are 11 T cell receptor beta chains from one sample sequenced in a study of blood T cell repertoires in COVID-19. The repertoire was sequenced with immunoSEQ multiplex PCR; TCRdb's copy has only in-frame clones and lacks some. Of 300,000 to 350,000 clones in the sample, 87% were seen once. The sequencing input was PBMCs or T cells enriched from blood (not recorded which). The receptors here all came from a woman aged 18-29 years who had recovered from COVID-19.

This chain connects TRBV9 to TRBJ1-2, with 7 bases that match TRBD1. This CDR3 has 16 amino acids. The trim removed 2 bases at V and 7 bases at J, leaving 14 bases unmatched. Germline V gene sequence: CDR1 SGDLS, CDR2 YYNGEE. CDR3 in amino acids: CASSVSSGQAVCGYTF. The CDR3 DNA reads TGTGCCAGCAGCGTTAGCTCCGGACAGGCGGTTTGTGGCTACACCTTC. The variable domain in full, with the rest retrieved from reference TRBV9 and TRBJ1-2, is DSGVTQTPKHLITATGQRVTLRCSPRSGDLSVYWYQQSLDQGLQFLIQYYNGEERAKGNILERFSAQQFPDLHSELNLSSLELGDSALYFCASSVSSGQAVCGYTFGSGTRLTVV.

The chain employs TRBV7-2 and TRBJ2-3; D might be TRBD2 (7 bases). V was shortened by 5 bases and J by 1 base, with 16 bases between the two germline ends. CDR3 size: 16 residues. From germline, CDR1 is SGHTA and CDR2 FQGNSA. The CDR3 DNA is TGTGCCAGCAGCCCGTTATGGGGGGGCCGCACAGATACGCAGTATTTT. It translates to CASSPLWGGRTDTQYF.

The rearrangement joins TRBV6-5 to TRBJ2-7; 10 bases line up with TRBD2. The CDR3 spans 16 residues. Per the germline V gene, CDR1 is MNHEY and CDR2 is SVGAGI. V lost 3 bases and J lost 7; bases outside the gene matches: 12. CDR3 nucleotides: TGTGCCAGCAGTTATGACACTAGCGGGGTAGTTCTGGAGCAGTACTTC. It yields the protein CASSYDTSGVVLEQYF.

The rearrangement links TRBV4-3 to TRBJ1-2; 8 bases are shared with TRBD1. Germline V gives CDR1 LGHNA, CDR2 YSLEER. J lost 2 bases, V lost 3 bases, and 8 bases had no gene match. The CDR3 runs to 16 residues. In DNA form, the CDR3 reads TGCGCCAGCAGCCAGGGTACCGGGACAGGAAACTATGGCTACACCTTC. Translation gives CASSQGTGTGNYGYTF.

The CDR3 region has the DNA TGTGCCACCAGTGATACTTCAGGGGAGGGTGAGACCCAGTACTTC. The encoded protein is CATSDTSGEGETQYF. The chain employs TRBV24-1 and TRBJ2-5, with TRBD2 as a possible D gene (7 bases). The CDR3 runs to 15 residues. Per germline, CDR1 KGHDR and CDR2 SFDVKD. V gave up 3 bases and J gave up 5 bases, with 15 bases separating them.

The V gene is TRBV14, the J gene TRBJ1-1; 9 nucleotides match TRBD1. The CDR3 sequence is 15 residues long. Trimming at V came to 5 bases and at J to 3 bases, leaving 7 bases not matched to a gene. Germline values: CDR1 SGHDN, CDR2 FVKESK. The DNA of the CDR3 is TGTGCCAGCAGCTTGGGACAGGGAACCTACACTGAAGCTTTCTTT. Protein product: CASSLGQGTYTEAFF.

The chain has TRBV7-8 and TRBJ1-5, with 11 positions matching TRBD1. The junction had 8 bases not matched to a gene; V was cut back by 2 bases and J by 5 bases. The CDR3 length is 17 residues. Germline CDR1 and CDR2: SGHVS and FQNEAQ. The CDR3 nucleotides read TGTGCCAGCAGCTTACGCGCCACGGGACAGGGGGATCAGCCCCAGCATTTT. This encodes CASSLRATGQGDQPQHF.

This clone was counted a few times. The chain uses TRBV19 and TRBJ1-6; 7 bases map to TRBD1. The CDR3 is 16 amino acids. With 3 bases clipped from V and 6 bases from J, the junction kept 8 bases outside the gene matches. The germline gives CDR1 LNHDA, CDR2 SQIVND (reference sequence). CDR3 sequence: CASSILLRQGNSPLHF. Written as DNA, the CDR3 is TGTGCCAGTAGTATCCTTCTAAGACAGGGTAATTCACCCCTCCACTTT.

This clone was seen a single time. The chain has TRBV29-1 and TRBJ1-1; no reliable D call. Per germline, CDR1 SQVTM and CDR2 ANQGSEA. CDR3 length: 12 amino acids. Trimming removed 3 bases at V and 6 bases at J, with 11 bases between. This chain's CDR3 is CSVDTPAAEAFF. The CDR3 DNA follows: TGCAGCGTTGACACACCGGCGGCTGAAGCTTTCTTT.

The V call is TRBV3-1 (or the pseudogene TRBV3-2), the J call TRBJ1-2; D perhaps matches TRBD1 (6 bases). The CDR3 sequence is 15 residues long. The V end lost 4 bases, the J end lost 8 bases, and 20 bases lay between the germline ends. CDR1 is LGHDT, CDR2 YNNKEL, per germline (reference sequence). CDR3 amino acids: CASSRSDRPRRGYTF. The CDR3 coding sequence is TGTGCCAGCAGCCGATCGGACAGACCGCGAAGAGGCTACACCTTC.

The chain is built from TRBV10-3 and TRBJ1-2; TRBD1 matches at 7 bases. Germline trimming cut 2 bases from V and 7 bases from J; bases unmatched to any gene: 7. Germline V gene data show CDR1 as ENHRY and CDR2 as SYGVKD. CDR3 length: 14 residues. CDR3 sequence: CAISEDRVVRGYTF. CDR3 DNA sequence: TGTGCCATCAGTGAGGACAGGGTCGTGCGTGGCTACACCTTC.